The source of this T cell receptor (beta chain) is a study of blood T cells in healthy people across ages. Looking at the study overall: With template switching, about one barcoded beta molecule was captured per two T cells.

Regarding this clonotype: Its target is unknown.

The CDR3 contains 13 residues. Per the germline V gene, CDR1 is LGHDT and CDR2 is YNNKEL (reference sequence). Primed by a sample-barcoded 5' primer and a J-beta primer mix, a second PCR proceeded for 7 to 11 cycles. TCRdb called the 5' RACE reads again in MiXCR, with one record for every CDR3 protein. Of about 830,000 distinct CDR3 sequences listed, under 80% are singletons. Points from the study as a whole: The percentage of naive T cells correlated strongly with TCR beta diversity. Versus aged donors, long-lived donors had higher diversity and more naive CD4+ cells. Diversity estimates drawn from one million T cells were deemed underestimates.

The sequenced sample consisted of blood. The source is a man aged 25 to 40 in good health. The chain recombines TRBV3-1 with TRBJ2-1; D gene unclear. Judging by the DNA end, TRBJ2-7 fits better; the J call may be wrong. The CDR3 DNA reads as TGTGCCAGCAGCCAAGACAACCACAATGAGCAGTACTTC. It translates to CASSQDNHNEQYF.